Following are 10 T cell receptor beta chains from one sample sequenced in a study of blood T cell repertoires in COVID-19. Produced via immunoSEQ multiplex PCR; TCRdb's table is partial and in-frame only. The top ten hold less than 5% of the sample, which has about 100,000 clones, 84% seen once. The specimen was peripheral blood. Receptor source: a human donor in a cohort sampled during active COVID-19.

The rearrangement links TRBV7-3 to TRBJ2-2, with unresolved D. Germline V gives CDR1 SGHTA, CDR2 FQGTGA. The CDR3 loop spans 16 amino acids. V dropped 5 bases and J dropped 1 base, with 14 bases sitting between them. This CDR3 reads CASSPPDSRNTGELFF. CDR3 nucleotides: TGTGCCAGCAGCCCACCCGACTCGAGGAACACCGGGGAGCTGTTTTTT.

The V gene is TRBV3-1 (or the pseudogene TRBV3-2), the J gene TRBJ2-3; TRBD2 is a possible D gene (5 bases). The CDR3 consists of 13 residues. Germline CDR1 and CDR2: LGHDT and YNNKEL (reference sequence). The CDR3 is CASSGSGTDTQYF. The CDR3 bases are TGTGCGAGCTCGGGTAGCGGCACAGATACGCAGTATTTT.

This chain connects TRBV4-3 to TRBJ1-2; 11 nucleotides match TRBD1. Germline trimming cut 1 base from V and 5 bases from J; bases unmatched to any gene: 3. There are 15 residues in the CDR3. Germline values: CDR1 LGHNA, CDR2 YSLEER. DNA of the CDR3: TGCGCCAGCAGCCAAGGGGACAGGGGGACGTATGGCTACACCTTC. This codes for CASSQGDRGTYGYTF.

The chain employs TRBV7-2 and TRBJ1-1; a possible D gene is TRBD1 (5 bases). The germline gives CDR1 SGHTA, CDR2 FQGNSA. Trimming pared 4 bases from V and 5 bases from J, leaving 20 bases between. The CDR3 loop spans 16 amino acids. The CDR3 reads CASSSWTSALVTEAFF. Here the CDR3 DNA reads TGTGCCAGCAGCTCCTGGACATCTGCTTTGGTAACTGAAGCTTTCTTT.

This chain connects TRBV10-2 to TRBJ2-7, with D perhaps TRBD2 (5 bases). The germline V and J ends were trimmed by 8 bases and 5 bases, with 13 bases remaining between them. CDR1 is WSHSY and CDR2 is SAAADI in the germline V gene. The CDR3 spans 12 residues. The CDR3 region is CASSRGADEQYV. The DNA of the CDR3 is TGCGCCAGCTCCCGGGGAGCCGACGAGCAGTACGTC.

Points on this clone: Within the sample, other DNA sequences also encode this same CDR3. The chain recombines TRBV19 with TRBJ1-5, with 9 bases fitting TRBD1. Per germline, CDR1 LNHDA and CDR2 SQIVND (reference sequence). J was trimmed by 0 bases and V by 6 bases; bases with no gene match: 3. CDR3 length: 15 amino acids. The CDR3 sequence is CASRGQGYSNQPQHF. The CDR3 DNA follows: TGTGCCAGTAGGGGACAGGGATATAGCAATCAGCCCCAGCATTTT.

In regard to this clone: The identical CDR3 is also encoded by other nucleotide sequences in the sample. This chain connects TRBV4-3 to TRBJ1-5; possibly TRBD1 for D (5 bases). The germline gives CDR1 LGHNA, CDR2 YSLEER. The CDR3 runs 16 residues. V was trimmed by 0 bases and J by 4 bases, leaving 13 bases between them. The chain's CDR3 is CASSQDWGVGNQPQHF. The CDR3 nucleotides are TGCGCCAGCAGCCAAGATTGGGGGGTGGGGAATCAGCCCCAGCATTTT.

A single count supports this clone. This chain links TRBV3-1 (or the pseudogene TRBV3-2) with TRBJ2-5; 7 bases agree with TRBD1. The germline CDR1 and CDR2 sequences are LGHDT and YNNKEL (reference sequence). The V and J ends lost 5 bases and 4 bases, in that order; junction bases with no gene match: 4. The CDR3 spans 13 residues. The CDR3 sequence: CASSSSGGETQYF. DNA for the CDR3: TGTGCCAGCAGCTCTTCAGGGGGAGAGACCCAGTACTTC.

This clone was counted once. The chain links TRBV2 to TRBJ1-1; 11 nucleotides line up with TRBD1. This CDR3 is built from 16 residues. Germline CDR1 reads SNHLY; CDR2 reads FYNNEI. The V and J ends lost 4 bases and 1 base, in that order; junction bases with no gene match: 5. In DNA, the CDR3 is TGTGCCAGCAGTGGGGGACAGGGGGTTGGGAACACTGAAGCTTTCTTT. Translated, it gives CASSGGQGVGNTEAFF.

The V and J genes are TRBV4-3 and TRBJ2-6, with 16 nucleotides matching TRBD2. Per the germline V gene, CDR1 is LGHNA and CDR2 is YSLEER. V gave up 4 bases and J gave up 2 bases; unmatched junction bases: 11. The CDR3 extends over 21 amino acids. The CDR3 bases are TGCGCCAGCAGCCTGGGACAACCGGGACTAGCGGGAGGGCCTGGGGCCAACGTCCTGACTTTC. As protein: CASSLGQPGLAGGPGANVLTF.